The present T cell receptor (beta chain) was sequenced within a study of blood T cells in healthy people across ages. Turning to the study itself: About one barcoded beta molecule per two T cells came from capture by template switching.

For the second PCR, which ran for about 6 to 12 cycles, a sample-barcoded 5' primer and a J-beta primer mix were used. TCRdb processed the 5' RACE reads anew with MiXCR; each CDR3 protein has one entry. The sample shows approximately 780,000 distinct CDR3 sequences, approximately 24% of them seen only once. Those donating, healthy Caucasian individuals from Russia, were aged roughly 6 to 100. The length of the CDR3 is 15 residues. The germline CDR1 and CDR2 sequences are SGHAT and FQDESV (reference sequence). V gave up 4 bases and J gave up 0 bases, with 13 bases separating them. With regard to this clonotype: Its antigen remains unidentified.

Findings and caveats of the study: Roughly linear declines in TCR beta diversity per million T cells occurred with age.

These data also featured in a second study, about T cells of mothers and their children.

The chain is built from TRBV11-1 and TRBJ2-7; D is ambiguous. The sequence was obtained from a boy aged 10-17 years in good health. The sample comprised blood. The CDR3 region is CASSSYPAISYEQYF. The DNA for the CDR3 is TGTGCCAGCAGCTCCTATCCGGCCATCTCCTACGAGCAGTACTTC.